This T cell receptor (beta chain) appears in the sequencing data of a study of cytomegalovirus exposure and HLA in healthy donors. Study-wide points: The study put 160 or so TCR beta chains on its list as cytomegalovirus-associated. Productive rates of about 87% or about 30% were seen for most TCR beta V segments in an earlier analysis. CMV serostatus stood as the only immune exposure information on hand. A later analysis showed HLA-associated TCR beta chains outstripping equally common others in clonal expansion.

Deletions cut 2 bases from V and 4 bases from J, with 11 bases between. The germline gives CDR1 MRHNA, CDR2 SNTAGT. This CDR3 is built from 15 residues. A note on this clone: The target antigen is unknown.

PCR employed 60 Vbeta and 13 Jbeta primers. The table came from immunoSEQ multiplex PCR; TCRdb's copy has only in-frame clones and leaves some out. The data contain tens of thousands of clones, 80% of them singletons. The clonotype originates from a man between 50 and 59 years old in good health and CMV-seropositive. The sample was PBMCs. The V and J genes are TRBV6-4 and TRBJ2-2, with D unresolved. The CDR3 loop reads CASSDPGVSTGELFF. The CDR3 nucleotides are TGTGCCAGCAGTGACCCCGGAGTAAGCACCGGGGAGCTGTTTTTT.